A selection of T cell receptor beta chains follows, all from one sample in a study of T cell responses to AZD1222 COVID-19 vaccine. Data came from immunoSEQ multiplex PCR; TCRdb stores just in-frame clones and leaves some out. Of about 100,000 clones detected, around 91% appear once; the ten largest clones hold about 17%. The starting material was peripheral blood, obtained on day 0 of AZD1222 vaccination. These receptors were collected from an adult in good health. The CDR3 runs from the conserved cysteine through the conserved F or W. D genes are given only for firm matches. Clone size appears in some rows only: once, few, many, or a class for an expanded clone.

TRBJ1-3,.,TRBV19,.,TGTGCCAGTAGTATGCAGAGTTCTGGAAACACCATATATTTT,CASSMQSSGNTIYF
TRBJ1-2,.,TRBV5-1,TRBD1,TGCGCCAGCAGCTCGCCAACAGGGGGTCTTTTCTATGGCTACACCTTC,CASSSPTGGLFYGYTF
TRBJ2-3,.,TRBV27,TRBD1,TGTGCCAGCAGTCCAATCAACAGGGGTTCCCTAAGTTTGCTCACAGATACGCAGTATTTT,CASSPINRGSLSLLTDTQYF
TRBJ1-1,.,TRBV11-2,.,TGTGCCAGCAGCTTAGGTGGAGGCGGAACTGAAGCTTTCTTT,CASSLGGGGTEAFF
TRBJ1-3,.,TRBV21-1,.,TGTGCCAGCAGCACGTCAGGGGGCGCGGGTGGAAACACCATATATTTT,CASSTSGGAGGNTIYF
TRBJ1-4,.,TRBV7-9,.,TGTGCCAGCAGCTTAGCTTTAACAGGAGGTAATGAAAAACTGTTTTTT,CASSLALTGGNEKLFF
TRBJ1-3,.,TRBV18,.,TGTGCCAGCTCACCACCGGCTGGAAACACCATATATTTT,CASSPPAGNTIYF
TRBJ1-2,.,TRBV10-3,.,TGTGCCATCCCCACGGGGAGGGTTGGGGGCTACACCTTC,CAIPTGRVGGYTF
TRBJ1-5,.,TRBV4-1,.,TGCGCCAGCAGCCAAGGGCTATGGGACAACCTTTATAGCAATCAGCCCCAGCATTTT,CASSQGLWDNLYSNQPQHF
TRBJ1-2,.,TRBV2,TRBD1,TGTGCCAGCAGTAAAGCAGGGGGCAACTATGGCTACACCTTC,CASSKAGGNYGYTF
TRBJ1-5,.,TRBV2,.,TGTGCCAGCAGGGGAGAAAGCTTTAATCAGCCCCAGCATTTT,CASRGESFNQPQHF
TRBJ1-1,.,TRBV5-6,.,TGTGCCAGCAGCGCAGCCGGTACTAACACTGAAGCTTTCTTT,CASSAAGTNTEAFF
TRBJ2-1,.,TRBV9,TRBD2,TGTGCCAGCAGCGTAGCCGGGACTAGCGGGGGGTTGGGGCAGTTCTTC,CASSVAGTSGGLGQFF
TRBJ2-5,.,TRBV12-3/TRBV12-4,TRBD1,TGTGCCAGCAGCCCGGGACAGGGACAGACCCAGTACTTC,CASSPGQGQTQYF
TRBJ1-1,.,TRBV7-9,TRBD1,TGTGCCAGCAGCCCCCCCCCGGGACAGGGGCCTGAAGCTTTCTTT,CASSPPPGQGPEAFF
TRBJ2-5,.,TRBV6-5,.,TGTGCCAGCAGTTCGTCGGAGACCCAGTACTTC,CASSSSETQYF
TRBJ2-3,.,TRBV10-1,TRBD2,TGCGCCAGCAGTGAGAGCCTCCGACTAGCGGGAGATACGCAGTATTTT,CASSESLRLAGDTQYF
TRBJ2-3,.,TRBV5-1,.,TGCGCCACGTCGGCCCTTATGGCTAGTGGGGGGGCCTTTCCAGATACGCAGTATTTT,CATSALMASGGAFPDTQYF
TRBJ1-1,.,TRBV4-1,.,TGCGCCAGCAGCCACCGGGACCTAGGACTAAATGAAGCTTTCTTT,CASSHRDLGLNEAFF
TRBJ2-2,.,TRBV9,.,TGTGCCAGCAGCGCCCCAGTGCACACCGGGGAGCTGTTTTTT,CASSAPVHTGELFF
TRBJ1-4,.,TRBV19,.,TGTGCCACCAAAGAGAATCGGGGAGGACGGGAAAAACTGTTTTTT,CATKENRGGREKLFF
TRBJ1-2,.,TRBV19,.,TGTGCCAGTAGGGTTAACTATGGCTACACCTTC,CASRVNYGYTF
TRBJ1-2,.,TRBV18,TRBD1,TGTGCCAGCTCGGATACAGGGGTCGGCTACACCTTC,CASSDTGVGYTF
TRBJ2-1,.,TRBV7-3,.,TGTGCCAGCAGCTTGATAGTGGGGGGCCTCAATGAGCAGTTCTTC,CASSLIVGGLNEQFF
TRBJ1-4,.,TRBV5-1,.,TGCGCCAGCAGCCGAGCAAATAGGGTTGGCGAAAAACTGTTTTTT,CASSRANRVGEKLFF
TRBJ1-3,few,TRBV29-1,.,TGCAGCGTTTCGGAATCTGGAAACACCATATATTTT,CSVSESGNTIYF
TRBJ1-2,.,TRBV5-1,.,TGCGCCAGCAGCTTGACCGACGGTGGGTACACCTTC,CASSLTDGGYTF
TRBJ1-1,few,TRBV11-2,TRBD1,TGTGCCAGCAGCATCGGACAGGTGAACACTGAAGCTTTCTTT,CASSIGQVNTEAFF
TRBJ1-4,.,TRBV7-3,TRBD1,TGTGCCAGCAGCCCACTGGGACAGGGGGAAGAAGATGGTGAAAAACTGTTTTTT,CASSPLGQGEEDGEKLFF
TRBJ1-1,.,TRBV14,.,TGTGCCAGCAGCCAAGTAGGAGGGTCAGGGACTGAAGCTTTCTTT,CASSQVGGSGTEAFF
TRBJ1-1,.,TRBV5-5,.,TGTGCCAGCAGCCCCCAAGGGAGGGGGACTGAAGCTTTCTTT,CASSPQGRGTEAFF
TRBJ2-3,.,TRBV7-8,.,TGTGCCAGCAGGGGCTGGGACGCAGATACGCAGTATTTT,CASRGWDADTQYF
TRBJ1-2,.,TRBV13,.,TGTGCCAGCAGCTTAAAGTCTACGGGGGCCTACTATGGCTACACCTTC,CASSLKSTGAYYGYTF
TRBJ2-7,.,TRBV13,.,TGTGCCAGCAGCGGTAGTGGGCCCACCTACGAGCAGTACTTC,CASSGSGPTYEQYF
TRBJ2-7,.,TRBV11-2,.,TGTGCCAGCAGCGGTCGATCCTACGAGCAGTACTTC,CASSGRSYEQYF
TRBJ1-1,.,TRBV19,.,TGTGCCAGTAGTATCCAGAACACTGAAGCTTTCTTT,CASSIQNTEAFF
TRBJ1-5,few,TRBV3-1/TRBV3-2,.,TGTGCCAGCAGCCAAGTGTCGGGAGCCAATCAGCCCCAGCATTTT,CASSQVSGANQPQHF
TRBJ1-5,.,TRBV5-1,.,TGCGCCAGCAGTCTCAGGGTTGGTCAGCCCCAGCATTTT,CASSLRVGQPQHF
TRBJ2-3,.,TRBV10-1,.,TGCGCCAGCAGTGATCCAGGTTCCAGGGGCATCGCAGATACGCAGTATTTT,CASSDPGSRGIADTQYF
TRBJ2-1,.,TRBV15,.,TGTGCCACCAGCAGTGAAACAGGGAGGGACAGCTCCTACAATGAGCAGTTCTTC,CATSSETGRDSSYNEQFF
TRBJ1-3,.,TRBV11-2,.,TGTGCCAGCAGCGTGGGGGGAGGGCCAAACTCTGGAAACACCATATATTTT,CASSVGGGPNSGNTIYF
TRBJ1-1,.,TRBV6-1,.,TGTGCCAGCAGTGAAGTTTCGGGACACCCATTCTTT,CASSEVSGHPFF